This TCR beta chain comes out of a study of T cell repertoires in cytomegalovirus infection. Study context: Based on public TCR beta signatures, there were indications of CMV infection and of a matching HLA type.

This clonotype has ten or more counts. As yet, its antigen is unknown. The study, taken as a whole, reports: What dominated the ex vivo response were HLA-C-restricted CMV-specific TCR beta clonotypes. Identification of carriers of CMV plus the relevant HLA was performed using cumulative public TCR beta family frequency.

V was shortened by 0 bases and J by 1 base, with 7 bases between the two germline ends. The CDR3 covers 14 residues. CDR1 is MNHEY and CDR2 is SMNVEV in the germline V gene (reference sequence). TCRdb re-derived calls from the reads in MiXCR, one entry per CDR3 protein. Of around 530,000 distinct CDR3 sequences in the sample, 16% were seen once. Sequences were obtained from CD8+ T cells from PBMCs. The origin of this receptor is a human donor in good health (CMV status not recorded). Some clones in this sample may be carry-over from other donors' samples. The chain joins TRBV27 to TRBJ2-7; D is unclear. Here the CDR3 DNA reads TGTGCCAGCAGTTTATCATTGGGTTCCTACGAGCAGTACTTC. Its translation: CASSLSLGSYEQYF.